The 27 T cell receptor beta chains listed next were all sequenced from one sample in a study of T cell changes during pregnancy in multiple sclerosis. Using immunoSEQ multiplex PCR, the repertoire was profiled, and TCRdb retains in-frame clones only, with some absent. The sample includes under 95,000 clones, roughly 89% of them seen just once. Source: peripheral blood, taken after pregnancy. Every receptor here comes from a female donor in good health, enrolled as a control in a pregnancy study.

V is TRBV29-1 and J is TRBJ2-5, with D perhaps TRBD2 (5 bases). Germline loops: CDR1 SQVTM, CDR2 ANQGSEA. The CDR3 is made up of 12 amino acids. Trimming left V 3 bases short and J 3 bases short, with 8 bases between. CDR3 sequence reads: CSVDDYKETQYF. The CDR3 DNA reads TGCAGCGTTGATGACTATAAAGAGACCCAGTACTTC. The whole variable domain, filled in from reference TRBV29-1 and TRBJ2-5, reads SAVISQKPSRDICQRGTSLTIQCQVDSQVTMMFWYRQQPGQSLTLIATANQGSEATYESGFVIDKFPISRPNLTFSTLTVSNMSPEDSSIYLCSVDDYKETQYFGPGTRLLVL.

J is TRBJ1-2 and V is TRBV7-8; tentatively, D is TRBD1 (5 bases). The CDR3 contains 14 residues. Germline CDR1 and CDR2: SGHVS and FQNEAQ. V was shortened by 1 base and J by 4 bases, with 10 bases between the two germline ends. The CDR3 region is CASSLEVGVYGYTF. DNA of the CDR3: TGTGCCAGCAGCTTAGAAGTAGGGGTCTATGGCTACACCTTC.

J is TRBJ1-6 and V is TRBV25-1, with 7 bases identical to TRBD1. CDR1 MGHDK and CDR2 SYGVNS come from the germline V gene. Unmatched junction bases numbered 1, after V lost 7 bases and J lost 7 bases. The CDR3 loop spans 12 amino acids. The CDR3 DNA reads as TGTGCCAGCAAGGGACAGAATTCACCCCTCCACTTT. This codes for CASKGQNSPLHF.

The rearrangement uses TRBV5-4 and TRBJ2-3, with 7 bases fitting TRBD1. Germline CDR1 SGHNT, CDR2 YYREEE (reference sequence). The CDR3 runs 17 residues. The J segment lost 2 bases and the V segment lost 0 bases, leaving 9 bases of the junction unmatched. The CDR3 loop reads CASSLAPGQLNTDTQYF. DNA of the CDR3: TGTGCCAGCAGCTTGGCCCCGGGACAGTTAAACACAGATACGCAGTATTTT.

The chain joins TRBV7-2 to TRBJ2-5; TRBD1 is a possible D gene (6 bases). V lost 4 bases and J 3 bases, leaving 9 bases between the germline ends. The CDR3 contains 13 residues. CDR1 is SGHTA, CDR2 FQGNSA, per germline. The CDR3, as DNA: TGTGCCAGCAGCTATACAGGGAAAGAGACCCAGTACTTC. Protein sequence: CASSYTGKETQYF. Full variable domain (remainder filled in from reference TRBV7-2 and TRBJ2-5): GAGVSQSPSNKVTEKGKDVELRCDPISGHTALYWYRQSLGQGLEFLIYFQGNSAPDKSGLPSDRFSAERTGGSVSTLTIQRTQQEDSAVYLCASSYTGKETQYFGPGTRLLVL.

This clone was recorded once. The chain recombines TRBV19 with TRBJ1-3; D may be TRBD1 (6 bases). The CDR3 spans 15 residues. V lost 9 bases and J lost 4, with 19 bases in between. The V gene's germline CDR1 is LNHDA and CDR2 SQIVND (reference sequence). CDR3 DNA sequence: TGTGCCAGGAAGACAGGTCTTTCTTCCGGAAACACCATATATTTT. Amino acid sequence: CARKTGLSSGNTIYF. The complete variable domain, with remaining parts taken from reference TRBV19 and TRBJ1-3, reads DGGITQSPKYLFRKEGQNVTLSCEQNLNHDAMYWYRQDPGQGLRLIYYSQIVNDFQKGDIAEGYSVSREKKESFPLTVTSAQKNPTAFYLCARKTGLSSGNTIYFGEGSWLTVV.

This chain connects TRBV6-6 to TRBJ1-2; 10 bases are a match to TRBD1. Germline CDR1 is MNHNY and CDR2 is SVGAGI (reference sequence). The CDR3 consists of 15 residues. V lost 2 bases and J lost 8; bases outside the gene matches: 8. For the CDR3, the DNA is TGTGCCAGCAGTTACGATGGGACAGGGGCCGCGGGCTACACCTTC. Its protein is CASSYDGTGAAGYTF.

This chain links TRBV28 with TRBJ2-5, with 12 bases aligning to TRBD1. Trimming cost V 5 bases and J 4 bases; bases outside gene matches: 14. The CDR3 contains 18 residues. Germline values: CDR1 MDHEN, CDR2 SYDVKM. In DNA, the CDR3 is TGTGCCAGCAGTACGTCCGGGACAGGGGGCTATGCGGGAGAGACCCAGTACTTC. The encoded protein is CASSTSGTGGYAGETQYF. The entire variable domain, with the rest obtained from reference TRBV28 and TRBJ2-5, is as follows: DVKVTQSSRYLVKRTGEKVFLECVQDMDHENMFWYRQDPGLGLRLIYFSYDVKMKEKGDIPEGYSVSREKKERFSLILESASTNQTSMYLCASSTSGTGGYAGETQYFGPGTRLLVL.

The CDR3 protein is CASSSWPNYGYTF. DNA of the CDR3: TGTGCCAGCAGTTCGTGGCCCAACTATGGCTACACCTTC. The chain recombines TRBV6-5 with TRBJ1-2; D uncertain. The CDR3 totals 13 residues. Germline CDR1 reads MNHEY; CDR2 reads SVGAGI. V was pared by 4 bases and J by 2 bases, with 8 bases between.

The CDR3 is CASSPGGGRYGYTF. CDR3 nucleotide sequence: TGTGCCAGCAGCCCCGGGGGGGGCCGCTATGGCTACACCTTC. The chain has TRBV9 and TRBJ1-2; weak D call: TRBD1 (6 bases). V was trimmed by 4 bases and J by 4 bases, leaving 14 bases between them. Per the germline V gene, CDR1 is SGDLS and CDR2 is YYNGEE. This CDR3 spans 14 amino acids.

This clone showed up just a few times. The J gene is TRBJ2-7, the V gene TRBV6-6, with D perhaps TRBD1 (5 bases). The CDR3 is 14 residues long. V lost 3 bases to trimming and J lost 1 base, with 10 bases between them. In germline, CDR1 is MNHNY, CDR2 SVGAGI (reference sequence). The CDR3 DNA is TGTGCCAGCAGTTATTCGACAGTGTCCTACGAGCAGTACTTC. It specifies CASSYSTVSYEQYF.

The gene calls are TRBV7-3 and TRBJ2-5; TRBD1 is a possible D gene (5 bases). The CDR3 runs to 13 residues. The V gene's germline CDR1 is SGHTA and CDR2 FQGTGA. V lost 4 bases to trimming and J lost 5 bases, with 11 bases between them. This CDR3 reads CASSSQGQETQYF. CDR3 nucleotide sequence: TGTGCCAGCAGCTCTCAGGGTCAGGAGACCCAGTACTTC.

Note on this clone: The sample holds other DNA sequences that translate to the same CDR3. The chain links TRBV5-8 to TRBJ1-5; D not resolved. Trimming stripped 7 bases from V and 7 bases from J, with 15 bases between. The CDR3 sequence is 13 residues long. Germline assignment: CDR1 SGHTS and CDR2 YDEGEE. CDR3 amino acids: CASSVGLTQPQHF. In nucleotides, the CDR3 is TGTGCCAGCTCCGTGGGCCTTACACAGCCCCAGCATTTT.

This rearrangement joins TRBV18 to TRBJ1-3; D not resolved. Germline V gives CDR1 KGHSH, CDR2 LQKENI. V lost 3 bases and J lost 0, with 15 bases in between. The length of the CDR3 is 17 residues. This CDR3 reads CASSPQQTAFSGNTIYF. DNA of the CDR3: TGTGCCAGCTCACCGCAACAGACGGCGTTCTCTGGAAACACCATATATTTT.

The chain joins TRBV7-2 to TRBJ1-2, with 7 nucleotides matching TRBD1. Trimming at V came to 5 bases and at J to 4 bases, leaving 10 bases not matched to a gene. Germline CDR1 reads SGHTA; CDR2 reads FQGNSA. The CDR3 is made up of 15 amino acids. This chain's CDR3 is CASSPKGGAVYGYTF. The CDR3 nucleotides are TGTGCCAGCAGCCCGAAAGGGGGCGCGGTCTATGGCTACACCTTC.

The J gene is TRBJ2-3, the V gene TRBV5-1; D call uncertain. Germline V CDR1 and CDR2: SGHRS, YFSETQ. The ends were cut back, 5 bases at V and 5 bases at J, with 18 bases in the middle. The CDR3 consists of 15 residues. The CDR3 region is CASRTSYRFGDTQYF. As DNA, the CDR3 is TGCGCCAGCAGGACTTCTTATCGCTTCGGAGATACGCAGTATTTT.

V and J are TRBV9 and TRBJ2-1, with TRBD1 identical over 9 bases. The CDR3 covers 15 residues. J was trimmed by 10 bases and V by 0 bases; bases with no gene match: 8. CDR1 is SGDLS and CDR2 is YYNGEE in the germline V gene. In nucleotides, the CDR3 is TGTGCCAGCAGCGTAGAGGGACAGGGCAAGAGCGAGCAGTTCTTC. Translation: CASSVEGQGKSEQFF.

V usage is TRBV5-1 and J usage is TRBJ1-2; 9 nucleotides agree with TRBD1. Germline V gene sequence: CDR1 SGHRS, CDR2 YFSETQ. The ends lost 3 bases at V and 9 bases at J; junction bases unmatched: 6. The CDR3 contains 13 residues. The DNA of the CDR3 is TGCGCCAGCAGCTGGGGACAGGGAGAGCGCTACACCTTC. Residues: CASSWGQGERYTF.

The V gene is TRBV19, the J gene TRBJ2-3; the D gene is possibly TRBD2 (6 bases). Per germline, CDR1 LNHDA and CDR2 SQIVND (reference sequence). The length of the CDR3 is 16 residues. V lost 6 bases to trimming and J lost 0 bases, with 16 bases between them. The CDR3 loop is CASRGGAGSSTDTQYF. The CDR3 DNA reads as TGTGCCAGTAGAGGCGGGGCGGGCTCTAGCACAGATACGCAGTATTTT.

CDR3 sequence (DNA): TGTGCCAGCAGTTTATCCCCAGTCTCACTATTGGCTTTCTTT. Translating it yields CASSLSPVSLLAFF. The V gene is TRBV27, the J gene TRBJ1-1; D gene unclear. The germline V and J ends were trimmed by 0 bases and 11 bases, with 16 bases remaining between them. The CDR3 length is 14 residues. Germline V lookup: CDR1 MNHEY, CDR2 SMNVEV (reference sequence).

This clone is a singleton in its sample. The CDR3, as DNA: TGTGCCAGCTCACCGGGACAATCCTACGAGCAGTACTTC. It encodes CASSPGQSYEQYF. The chain uses TRBV18 and TRBJ2-7; D is perhaps TRBD1 (6 bases). The CDR3 spans 13 residues. V shed 3 bases and J shed 1 base, with 7 bases lying between them. Germline V gene sequence: CDR1 KGHSH, CDR2 LQKENI. Full variable domain (outside the CDR3, taken from reference TRBV18 and TRBJ2-7): NAGVMQNPRHLVRRRGQEARLRCSPMKGHSHVYWYRQLPEEGLKFMVYLQKENIIDESGMPKERFSAEFPKEGPSILRIQQVVRGDSAAYFCASSPGQSYEQYFGPGTRLTVT.

The V call is TRBV9, the J call TRBJ1-2; 7 nucleotides align to TRBD1. CDR3 length: 14 residues. V lost 2 bases, J lost 5 bases, and 6 bases stayed unmatched. Looked up from germline, CDR1 is SGDLS and CDR2 is YYNGEE. The CDR3 bases are TGTGCCAGCAGCGTCCGACAGGGAACATATGGCTACACCTTC. Translation gives CASSVRQGTYGYTF.

The chain recombines TRBV2 with TRBJ2-5; 7 positions agree with TRBD1. The DNA end is a closer match to TRBJ2-7, so the J assignment may be wrong. This CDR3 is 14 amino acids long. CDR1 SNHLY and CDR2 FYNNEI come from the germline V gene. This CDR3 is CASEGQSRAYEQYF. CDR3 nucleotides: TGTGCCAGCGAGGGACAGTCCCGGGCATACGAGCAGTACTTC.

CDR3 amino acids: CASTERGGANTGELFF. CDR3 in DNA: TGTGCCAGCACCGAGCGGGGGGGCGCCAACACCGGGGAGCTGTTTTTT. This chain joins TRBV5-4 and TRBJ2-2, with TRBD2 matching 10 bases. This CDR3 has 16 amino acids. Germline loops: CDR1 SGHNT, CDR2 YYREEE (reference sequence). V shed 6 bases and J 2 bases; nucleotides not matched to a gene: 7.

The V call is TRBV5-6, the J call TRBJ2-5, with D tentatively TRBD2 (6 bases). The ends were cut back, 0 bases at V and 0 bases at J, with 12 bases in the middle. This CDR3 spans 16 amino acids. Germline V gene lookup returns CDR1 SGHDT and CDR2 YYEEEE. CDR3 in DNA: TGTGCCAGCAGCTTGGGGGGGGTGGGGTACCAAGAGACCCAGTACTTC. It specifies CASSLGGVGYQETQYF.

The chain recombines TRBV9 with TRBJ1-3; D is unresolved. V was clipped by 3 bases and J by 0 bases, with 16 bases between them. The CDR3 is 17 amino acids. Germline V gene data show CDR1 as SGDLS and CDR2 as YYNGEE. CDR3 protein: CASSGMADIFSGNTIYF. The CDR3 region has the DNA TGTGCCAGCAGCGGTATGGCCGACATTTTCTCTGGAAACACCATATATTTT.

V and J are TRBV5-1 and TRBJ2-5, with 12 bases matching TRBD2. Germline CDR1 SGHRS, CDR2 YFSETQ. The trim removed 4 bases at V and 4 bases at J, leaving 8 bases unmatched. This CDR3 is built from 16 residues. The CDR3 is CASSSTSGGSGETQYF. The CDR3 nucleotides are TGCGCCAGCAGCAGTACTAGCGGGGGGAGTGGAGAGACCCAGTACTTC.